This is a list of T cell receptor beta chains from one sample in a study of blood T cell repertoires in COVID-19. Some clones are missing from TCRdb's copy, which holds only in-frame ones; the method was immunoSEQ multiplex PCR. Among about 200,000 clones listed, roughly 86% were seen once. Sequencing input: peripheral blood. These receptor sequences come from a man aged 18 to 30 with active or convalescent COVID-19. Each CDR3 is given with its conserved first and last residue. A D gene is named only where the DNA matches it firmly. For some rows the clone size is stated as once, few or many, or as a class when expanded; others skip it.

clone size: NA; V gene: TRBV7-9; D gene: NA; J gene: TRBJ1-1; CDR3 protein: CASSLLTNTEAFF; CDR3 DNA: TGTGCCAGCAGCTTACTGACTAACACTGAAGCTTTCTTT
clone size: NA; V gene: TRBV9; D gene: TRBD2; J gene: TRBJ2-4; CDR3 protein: CASSIPGTSGKTKNIQYF; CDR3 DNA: TGTGCCAGCAGCATACCCGGGACTAGCGGAAAAACCAAAAACATTCAGTACTTC
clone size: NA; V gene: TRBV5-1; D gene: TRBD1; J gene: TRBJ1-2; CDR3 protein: CASSSGQGIGGYTF; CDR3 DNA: TGCGCCAGCAGCTCGGGACAGGGAATCGGTGGCTACACCTTC
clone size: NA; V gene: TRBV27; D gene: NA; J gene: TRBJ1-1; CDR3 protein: CASSFARSGNTEAFF; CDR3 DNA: TGTGCCAGCAGTTTTGCCCGATCGGGAAACACTGAAGCTTTCTTT
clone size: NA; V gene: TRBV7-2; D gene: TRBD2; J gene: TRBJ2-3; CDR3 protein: CASSEGTSWRDTQYF; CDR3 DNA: TGTGCCAGCAGCGAAGGGACTAGCTGGAGAGATACGCAGTATTTT
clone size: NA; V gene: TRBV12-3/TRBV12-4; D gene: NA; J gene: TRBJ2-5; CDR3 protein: CASSGAGPETQYF; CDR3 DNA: TGTGCCAGCAGTGGGGCAGGGCCCGAGACCCAGTACTTC
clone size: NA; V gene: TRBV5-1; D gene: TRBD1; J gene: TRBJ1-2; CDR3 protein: CASSQGTGVDYGYTF; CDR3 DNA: TGCGCCAGCAGCCAGGGGACAGGGGTAGACTATGGCTACACCTTC
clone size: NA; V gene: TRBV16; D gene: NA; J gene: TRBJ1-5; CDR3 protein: CASSQFRGISNQPQHF; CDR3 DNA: TGTGCCAGCAGCCAATTTCGGGGGATTAGCAATCAGCCCCAGCATTTT
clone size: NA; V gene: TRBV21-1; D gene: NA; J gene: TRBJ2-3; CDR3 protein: CASSKTSLITDTQYF; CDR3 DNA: TGTGCCAGCAGCAAGACTAGTTTGATCACAGATACGCAGTATTTT
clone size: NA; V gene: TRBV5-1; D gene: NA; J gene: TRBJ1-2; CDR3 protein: CASSQYFGTNYGYTF; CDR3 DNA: TGCGCCAGCAGCCAATATTTCGGTACTAACTATGGCTACACCTTC
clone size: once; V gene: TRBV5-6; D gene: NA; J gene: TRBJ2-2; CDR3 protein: CASSQQNTGELFF; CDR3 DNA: TGTGCCAGCAGCCAACAAAACACCGGGGAGCTGTTTTTT
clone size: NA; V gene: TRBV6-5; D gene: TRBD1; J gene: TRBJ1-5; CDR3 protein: CASTRDRNQPQHF; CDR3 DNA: TGTGCCAGCACGAGGGACAGAAATCAGCCCCAGCATTTT
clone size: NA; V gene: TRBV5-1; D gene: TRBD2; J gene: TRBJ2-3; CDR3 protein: CASTTGTSPITDTQYF; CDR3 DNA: TGCGCCAGCACGACCGGGACTAGTCCAATCACAGATACGCAGTATTTT
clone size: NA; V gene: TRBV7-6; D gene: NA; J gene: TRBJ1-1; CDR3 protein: CASSSGDEAFF; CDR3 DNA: TGTGCCAGCAGCAGCGGGGATGAAGCTTTCTTT
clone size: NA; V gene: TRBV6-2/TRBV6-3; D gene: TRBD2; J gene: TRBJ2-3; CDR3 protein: CASSYGFSSGRVTDTQYF; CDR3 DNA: TGTGCCAGCAGTTACGGTTTTTCTAGCGGGAGGGTCACAGATACGCAGTATTTT
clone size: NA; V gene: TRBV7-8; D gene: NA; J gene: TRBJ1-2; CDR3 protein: CASSPLANYGYTF; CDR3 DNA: TGTGCCAGCAGCCCGCTTGCGAACTATGGCTACACCTTC
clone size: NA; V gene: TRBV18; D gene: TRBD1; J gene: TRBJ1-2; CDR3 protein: CASSPDRGRGNGYTF; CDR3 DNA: TGTGCCAGCTCACCCGACAGGGGGCGCGGGAATGGCTACACCTTC
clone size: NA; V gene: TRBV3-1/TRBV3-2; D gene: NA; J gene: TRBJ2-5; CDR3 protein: CASSQDQGYQETQYF; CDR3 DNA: TGTGCCAGCAGCCAAGATCAGGGGTACCAAGAGACCCAGTACTTC
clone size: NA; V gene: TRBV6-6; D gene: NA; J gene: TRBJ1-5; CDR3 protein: CASCYTGEPQHF; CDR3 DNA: TGTGCCAGCTGCTACACGGGGGAGCCCCAGCATTTT
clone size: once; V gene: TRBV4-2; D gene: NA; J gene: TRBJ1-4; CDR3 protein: CASSQTSGATNEKLFF; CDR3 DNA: TGTGCCAGCAGCCAAACCTCCGGGGCAACTAATGAAAAACTGTTTTTT
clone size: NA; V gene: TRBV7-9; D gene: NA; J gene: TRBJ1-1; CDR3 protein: CASRSWEKNTEAFF; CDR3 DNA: TGTGCCAGCAGGAGCTGGGAGAAGAACACTGAAGCTTTCTTT
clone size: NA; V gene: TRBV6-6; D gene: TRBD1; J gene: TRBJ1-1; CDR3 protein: CASSYRGTDTEAFF; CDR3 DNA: TGTGCCAGCAGCTACAGGGGGACGGACACTGAAGCTTTCTTT
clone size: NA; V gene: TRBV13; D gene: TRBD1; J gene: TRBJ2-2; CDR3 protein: CASSLRQGASGELFF; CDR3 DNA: TGTGCCAGCAGCTTACGTCAGGGGGCAAGTGGGGAGCTGTTTTTT
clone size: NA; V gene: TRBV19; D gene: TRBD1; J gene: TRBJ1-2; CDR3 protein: CASSIGGTGVGGYTF; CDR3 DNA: TGTGCCAGTAGTATAGGAGGGACAGGGGTAGGTGGCTACACCTTC
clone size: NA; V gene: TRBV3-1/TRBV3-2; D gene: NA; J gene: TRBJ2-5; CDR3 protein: CASSQSEGRETQYF; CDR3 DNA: TGTGCCAGCAGCCAAAGTGAAGGGAGAGAGACCCAGTACTTC
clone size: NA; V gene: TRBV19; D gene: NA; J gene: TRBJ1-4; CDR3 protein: CASSGGGLTNEKLFF; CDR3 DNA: TGTGCCAGCTCCGGGGGGGGCCTTACTAATGAAAAACTGTTTTTT
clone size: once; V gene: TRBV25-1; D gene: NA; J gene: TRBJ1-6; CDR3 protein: CASSETGFGNSPLHF; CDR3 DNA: TGTGCCAGCAGTGAAACAGGCTTCGGTAATTCACCCCTCCACTTT
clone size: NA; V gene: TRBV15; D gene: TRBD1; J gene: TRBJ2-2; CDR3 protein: CATSRDRGLVLNTGELFF; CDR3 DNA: TGTGCCACCAGTAGGGACAGGGGGCTCGTGTTGAACACCGGGGAGCTGTTTTTT
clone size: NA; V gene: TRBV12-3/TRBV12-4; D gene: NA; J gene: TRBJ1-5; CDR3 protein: CASSSRGNQPQHF; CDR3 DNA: TGTGCCAGCAGTTCTCGGGGCAATCAGCCCCAGCATTTT
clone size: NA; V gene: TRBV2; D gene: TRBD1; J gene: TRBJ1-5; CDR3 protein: CASSDTGGRQPQHF; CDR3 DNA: TGTGCCAGCAGTGATACAGGGGGGCGTCAGCCCCAGCATTTT
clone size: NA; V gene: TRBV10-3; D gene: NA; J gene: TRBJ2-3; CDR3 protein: CAITRGAFTDTQYF; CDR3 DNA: TGTGCCATCACCCGGGGAGCGTTCACAGATACGCAGTATTTT
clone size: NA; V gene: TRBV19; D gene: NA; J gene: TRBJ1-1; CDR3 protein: CASAGEIYSEAFF; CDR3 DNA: TGTGCCAGTGCAGGGGAGATTTATTCTGAAGCTTTCTTT
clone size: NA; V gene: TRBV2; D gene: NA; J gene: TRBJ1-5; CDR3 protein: CASSQDTQQPQHF; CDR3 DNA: TGTGCCAGCAGCCAGGACACGCAACAGCCCCAGCATTTT
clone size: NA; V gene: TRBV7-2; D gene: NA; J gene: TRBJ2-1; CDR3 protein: CASSLEAQTFNEQFF; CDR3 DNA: TGTGCCAGCAGCTTAGAAGCACAGACCTTCAATGAGCAGTTCTTC
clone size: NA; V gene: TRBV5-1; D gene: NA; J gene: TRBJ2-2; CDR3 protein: CASSLTGNTGELFF; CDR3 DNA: TGCGCCAGCAGCTTGACAGGGAACACCGGGGAGCTGTTTTTT
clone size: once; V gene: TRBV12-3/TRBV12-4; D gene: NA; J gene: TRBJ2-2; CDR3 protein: CASSFGGRTFLFF; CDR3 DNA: TGTGCCAGCAGTTTCGGGGGGCGGACTTTTCTGTTTTTT
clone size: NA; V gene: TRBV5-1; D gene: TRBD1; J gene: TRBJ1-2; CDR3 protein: CASRDRDRDISYGYTF; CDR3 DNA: TGCGCCAGCAGGGACCGGGACAGGGACATTTCCTATGGCTACACCTTC
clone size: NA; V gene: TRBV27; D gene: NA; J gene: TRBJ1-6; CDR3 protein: CASSLGGVIDSPLHF; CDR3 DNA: TGTGCCAGCAGTTTAGGCGGCGTTATCGATTCACCCCTCCACTTT
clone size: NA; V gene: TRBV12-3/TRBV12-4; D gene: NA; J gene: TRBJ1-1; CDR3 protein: CASNSGTEAFF; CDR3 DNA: TGTGCCAGCAACTCGGGCACTGAAGCTTTCTTT
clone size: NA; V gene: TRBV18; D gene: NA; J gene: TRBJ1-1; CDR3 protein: CASSPTISDLTEAFF; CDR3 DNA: TGTGCCAGCTCACCAACTATTTCCGACCTCACTGAAGCTTTCTTT
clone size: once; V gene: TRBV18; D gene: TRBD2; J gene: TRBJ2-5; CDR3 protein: CASSRLAGVGETQYF; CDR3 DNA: TGTGCCAGCTCACGACTAGCGGGGGTTGGAGAGACCCAGTACTTC
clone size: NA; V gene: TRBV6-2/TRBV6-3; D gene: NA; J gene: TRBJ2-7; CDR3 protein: CASSYRTYEQYF; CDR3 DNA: TGTGCCAGCAGTTACCGGACATACGAGCAGTACTTC
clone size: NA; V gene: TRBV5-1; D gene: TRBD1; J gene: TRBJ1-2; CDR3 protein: CASSWDRASGGYTF; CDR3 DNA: TGCGCCAGCAGCTGGGACAGGGCGTCGGGAGGCTACACCTTC
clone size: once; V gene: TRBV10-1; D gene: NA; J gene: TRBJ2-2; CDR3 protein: CASSGGTGELFF; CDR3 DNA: TGCGCCAGCAGTGGAGGGACCGGGGAGCTGTTTTTT
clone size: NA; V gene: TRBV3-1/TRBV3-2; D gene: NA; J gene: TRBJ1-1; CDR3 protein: CASSQVEGSTEAFF; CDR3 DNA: TGTGCCAGCAGCCAAGTGGAGGGGAGCACTGAAGCTTTCTTT
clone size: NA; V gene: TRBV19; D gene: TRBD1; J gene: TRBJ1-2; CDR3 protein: CASTDNTGTGLRTF; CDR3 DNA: TGTGCCAGTACAGATAACACCGGGACAGGCCTTCGCACCTTC
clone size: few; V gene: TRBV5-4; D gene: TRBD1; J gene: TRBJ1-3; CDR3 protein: CASSRGQPSGNTIYF; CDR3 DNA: TGTGCCAGCAGCAGGGGACAGCCCTCTGGAAACACCATATATTTT
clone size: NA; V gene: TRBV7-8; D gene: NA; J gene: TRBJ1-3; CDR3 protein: CASSLLQGDGGNTIYF; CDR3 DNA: TGTGCCAGCAGCCTCCTACAGGGAGACGGTGGAAACACCATATATTTT
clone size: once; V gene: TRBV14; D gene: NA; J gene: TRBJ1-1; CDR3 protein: CASSQEGRARTEAFF; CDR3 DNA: TGTGCCAGCAGCCAAGAAGGCAGGGCTAGGACTGAAGCTTTCTTT
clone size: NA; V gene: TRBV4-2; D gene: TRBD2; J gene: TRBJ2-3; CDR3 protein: CASSQGSGKDTQYF; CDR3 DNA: TGTGCCAGCAGCCAAGGTAGCGGGAAAGATACGCAGTATTTT
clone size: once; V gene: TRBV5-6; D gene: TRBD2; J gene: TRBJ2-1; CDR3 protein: CASSLELAGDYNEQFF; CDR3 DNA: TGTGCCAGCAGCTTGGAACTAGCGGGAGATTACAATGAGCAGTTCTTC
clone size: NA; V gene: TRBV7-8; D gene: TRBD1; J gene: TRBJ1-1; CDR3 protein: CASSLVRGPNTEAFF; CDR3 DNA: TGTGCCAGCAGCTTAGTGAGGGGGCCCAACACTGAAGCTTTCTTT
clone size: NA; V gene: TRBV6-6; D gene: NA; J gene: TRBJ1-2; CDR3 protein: CASSPQGSYGYTF; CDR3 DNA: TGTGCCAGCAGTCCCCAGGGGAGCTATGGCTACACCTTC
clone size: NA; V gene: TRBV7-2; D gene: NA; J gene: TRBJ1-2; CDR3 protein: CAIGGDRYGYTF; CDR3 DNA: TGTGCCATCGGGGGGGATAGGTATGGCTACACCTTC
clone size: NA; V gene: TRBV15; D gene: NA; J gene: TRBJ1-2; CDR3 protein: CATSRDRGSYGYTF; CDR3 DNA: TGTGCCACCAGCAGAGACAGGGGTAGCTATGGCTACACCTTC
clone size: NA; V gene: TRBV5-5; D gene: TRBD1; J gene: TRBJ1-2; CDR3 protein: CASSLQTGHNYGYTF; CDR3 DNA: TGTGCCAGCAGCTTGCAGACAGGGCACAACTATGGCTACACCTTC
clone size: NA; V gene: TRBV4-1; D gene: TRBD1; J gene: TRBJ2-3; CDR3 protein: CASSHPKDRISTDTQYF; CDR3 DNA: TGCGCCAGCAGCCACCCCAAGGACAGGATCAGCACAGATACGCAGTATTTT